Listed below are T cell receptor beta chains from one sample, sequenced in a study of cytomegalovirus exposure and HLA in healthy donors. Only in-frame clones appear in the TCRdb table, and some are missing; sequencing was by immunoSEQ multiplex PCR. The repertoire has about 99,000 clones, 65% to 80% of them found once; the top ten carry around a tenth. The specimen was PBMCs. These receptors were taken from a woman between 18 and 29 years old in good health and CMV-seropositive. CDR3s include the opening cysteine and the closing phenylalanine or tryptophan.

J gene: TRBJ1-1; V gene: TRBV10-3; CDR3 protein: CAISESGTGGDTEAFF
J gene: TRBJ2-7; V gene: TRBV19; CDR3 protein: CATTTTGSRGYEQYF
J gene: TRBJ1-5; V gene: TRBV28; CDR3 protein: CASSIGTGRGPPPNQPQHF
J gene: TRBJ2-1; V gene: TRBV6-4; CDR3 protein: CASSDSIELAGAYNEQFF
J gene: TRBJ2-7; V gene: TRBV12-5; CDR3 protein: CASGPPYRGGEQYF
J gene: TRBJ2-3; V gene: TRBV5-1; CDR3 protein: CASSPKQGVGTDTQYF
J gene: TRBJ1-4; V gene: TRBV6-1; CDR3 protein: CASSEQETEKLFF
J gene: TRBJ2-2; V gene: TRBV15; CDR3 protein: CATSTPGQERTGELFF
J gene: TRBJ2-2; V gene: TRBV7-8; CDR3 protein: CASSPNTGELFF
J gene: TRBJ2-7; V gene: TRBV28; CDR3 protein: CASSFPLTGQGLSEQYF
J gene: TRBJ1-5; V gene: TRBV5-1; CDR3 protein: CASSLGAGNQPQHF
J gene: TRBJ1-2; V gene: TRBV5-6; CDR3 protein: CASSLGRGQYGYTF
J gene: TRBJ2-5; V gene: TRBV5-4; CDR3 protein: CASSLGLAGGQETQYF
J gene: TRBJ2-7; V gene: TRBV4-3; CDR3 protein: CASSRDTKSSYEQYF
J gene: TRBJ2-1; V gene: TRBV2; CDR3 protein: CASSSELYNEQFF
J gene: TRBJ1-5; V gene: TRBV6-5; CDR3 protein: CASRGQGNQPQHF
J gene: TRBJ2-7; V gene: TRBV11-2; CDR3 protein: CASSTVLGQRIYEQYF
J gene: TRBJ1-1; V gene: TRBV11-2; CDR3 protein: CASSLDFSGGALVWTEAFF
J gene: TRBJ1-3; V gene: TRBV27; CDR3 protein: CASHRGGGFSGNTIYF
J gene: TRBJ1-1; V gene: TRBV10-3; CDR3 protein: CAIRERTDLNTEAFF
J gene: TRBJ2-5; V gene: TRBV7-2; CDR3 protein: CASSLTSGTRETQYF
J gene: TRBJ1-3; V gene: TRBV30; CDR3 protein: CAWRGTTDSGNTIYF
J gene: TRBJ2-1; V gene: TRBV7-3; CDR3 protein: CASSFGQGRTFF
J gene: TRBJ2-1; V gene: TRBV27; CDR3 protein: CASRLEGSLYNEQFF
J gene: TRBJ2-1; V gene: TRBV5-1; CDR3 protein: CASSPEPGGYYNEQFF
J gene: TRBJ1-1; V gene: TRBV4-1; CDR3 protein: CASSQDGRDTEAFF
J gene: TRBJ1-3; V gene: TRBV6-6; CDR3 protein: CASRRQAHSGNTIYF
J gene: TRBJ2-5; V gene: TRBV9; CDR3 protein: CASSVAGATPETQYF
J gene: -; V gene: TRBV6-5; CDR3 protein: CASSYSSEQYF
J gene: TRBJ1-1; V gene: TRBV4-1; CDR3 protein: CASRGQGLSTEAFF
J gene: TRBJ2-3; V gene: TRBV18; CDR3 protein: CASSRGQSTDTQYF
J gene: TRBJ2-7; V gene: TRBV11-2; CDR3 protein: CASSLDFRAAEQYF
J gene: TRBJ2-3; V gene: TRBV10-3; CDR3 protein: CAIRSGQVPDTQYF
J gene: -; V gene: TRBV2; CDR3 protein: CASSALQSSYEQYF
J gene: TRBJ2-1; V gene: TRBV5-1; CDR3 protein: CASSLVGSAEQFF
J gene: TRBJ2-5; V gene: TRBV4-3; CDR3 protein: CASSHDRGASETQYF
J gene: TRBJ2-7; V gene: TRBV4-1; CDR3 protein: CASSQDSRAYEQYF
J gene: TRBJ1-2; V gene: TRBV6-6; CDR3 protein: CASSSIPQGAAGYTF
J gene: TRBJ1-6; V gene: TRBV28; CDR3 protein: CASSLTGLRLHF
J gene: TRBJ2-2; V gene: TRBV7-3; CDR3 protein: CASSFGTGTINTGELFF
J gene: TRBJ2-1; V gene: TRBV4-1; CDR3 protein: CASSQIRQLPYNEQFF
J gene: TRBJ2-1; V gene: TRBV27; CDR3 protein: CASSLPLGGGDNEQFF
J gene: TRBJ2-7; V gene: TRBV7-8; CDR3 protein: CASSIGQGVYEQYF